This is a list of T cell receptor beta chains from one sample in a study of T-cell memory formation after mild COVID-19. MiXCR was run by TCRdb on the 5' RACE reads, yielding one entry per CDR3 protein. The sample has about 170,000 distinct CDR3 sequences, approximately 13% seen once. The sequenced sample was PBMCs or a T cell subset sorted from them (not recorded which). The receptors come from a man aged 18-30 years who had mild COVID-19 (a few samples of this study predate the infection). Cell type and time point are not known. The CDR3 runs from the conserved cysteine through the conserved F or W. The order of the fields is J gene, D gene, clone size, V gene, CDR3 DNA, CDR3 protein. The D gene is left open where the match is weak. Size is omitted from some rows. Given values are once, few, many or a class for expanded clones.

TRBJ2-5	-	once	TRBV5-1	TGCGCCAGCAGCAAACTTACAGGATACCAAGAGACCCAGTACTTC	CASSKLTGYQETQYF
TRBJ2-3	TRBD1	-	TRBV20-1	TGCAGTGCCCAGGGGGCAGATACGCAGTATTTT	CSAQGADTQYF
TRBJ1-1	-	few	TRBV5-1	TGCGCCAGCAGCTTGGGACATGGGGACACTGAAGCTTTCTTT	CASSLGHGDTEAFF
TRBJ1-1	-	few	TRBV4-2	TGTGCCAGCAGCCAAGGGTCCGGACCGCCCCTTGAAGCTTTCTTT	CASSQGSGPPLEAFF
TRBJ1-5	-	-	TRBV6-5	TGTGCCAGCAGTTACGGGCAGGGGCGGCAGCCCCAGCATTTT	CASSYGQGRQPQHF
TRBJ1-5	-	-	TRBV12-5	TGTGCTAGTGGTTTGGGACAGGCTGGCAATCAGCCCCAGCATTTT	CASGLGQAGNQPQHF
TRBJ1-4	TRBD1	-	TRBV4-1	TGCGCCAGCAGCCAAGATCTGACAGGGCCTGAAAAACTGTTTTTT	CASSQDLTGPEKLFF
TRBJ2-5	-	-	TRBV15	TGTGCCACCAGCAGGTCCCAGGGATTTGAGACCCAGTACTTC	CATSRSQGFETQYF
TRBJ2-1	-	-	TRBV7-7	TGTGCTAGCAGCTCCGGAATCTACAATGAGCAGTTCTTC	CASSSGIYNEQFF
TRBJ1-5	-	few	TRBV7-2	TGTGCCAGCAGCTACCGGGGAGAACAGCCCCAGCATTTT	CASSYRGEQPQHF
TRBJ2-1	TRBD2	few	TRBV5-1	TGCGCCAGTCGTGCGGCGGGGGGGGCTGAAAATGAGCAGTTCTTC	CASRAAGGAENEQFF
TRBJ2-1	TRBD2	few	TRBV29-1	TGCAGCGTGTCGGCCGGGACTAGCTACAATGAGCAGTTCTTC	CSVSAGTSYNEQFF
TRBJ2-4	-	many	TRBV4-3	TGCGCCAGCAGCCAAGGGGGGGCGGAAGCCAAAAACATTCAGTACTTC	CASSQGGAEAKNIQYF
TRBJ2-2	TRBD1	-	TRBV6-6	TGTGCCAGCAGGCCGGGACAGGGGTACACCGGGGAGCTGTTTTTT	CASRPGQGYTGELFF
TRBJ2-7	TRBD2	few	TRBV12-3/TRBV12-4	TGTGCCAGCAGTTACCTTAGCGGGGGGGTCTACGAGCAGTACTTC	CASSYLSGGVYEQYF
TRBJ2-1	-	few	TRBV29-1	TGCAGCGTTGGAGGAGAGGGTGAGCAGTTCTTC	CSVGGEGEQFF
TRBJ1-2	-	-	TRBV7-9	TGTGCCAGCAGCTTAACGGTTGGGTATGGCTACACCTTC	CASSLTVGYGYTF
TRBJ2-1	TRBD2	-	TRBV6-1	TGTGCCAGCAGGAGAGCGGGGGCAAACAATGAGCAGTTCTTC	CASRRAGANNEQFF
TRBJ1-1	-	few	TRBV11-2	TGTGCCAGCAGCTTAGACGGCTACACTGAAGCTTTCTTT	CASSLDGYTEAFF
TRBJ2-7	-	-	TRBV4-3	TGCGCCAGCAGCCAAGTGATGGGCTACGAGCAGTACTTC	CASSQVMGYEQYF
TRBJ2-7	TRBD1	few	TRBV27	TGTGCCAGCAGGAGAACCGGGACAGGGGAACTCTACGAGCAGTACTTC	CASRRTGTGELYEQYF
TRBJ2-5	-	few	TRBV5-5	TGTGCCAGCAGCTTGCCATCTGGGGGAGAGACCCAGTACTTC	CASSLPSGGETQYF
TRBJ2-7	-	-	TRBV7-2	TGTGCCAGCAGCTCAACCCGTTTCTACGAGCAGTACTTC	CASSSTRFYEQYF
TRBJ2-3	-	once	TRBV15	TGTGCCACCAGCAGGGGACCATCAGATACGCAGTATTTT	CATSRGPSDTQYF
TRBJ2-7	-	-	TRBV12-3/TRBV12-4	TGTGCCAGCAGTTTAGGCGGGGCGGCTTGGCAGTACTTC	CASSLGGAAWQYF
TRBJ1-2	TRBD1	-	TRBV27	TGTGCCAGCAGCATAAGGACAGGGGATAACTATGGCTACACCTTC	CASSIRTGDNYGYTF